The sequence of this T cell receptor (beta chain) was determined in a study of T cells in Graves' hyperthyroidism and ophthalmopathy. This clonotype was seen at least ten times. It was RNA transcripts that yielded the amplified TCR beta CDR3 regions. Researchers ran a first-round RT-PCR on the TCR CDR3 using the HTBI primer set. In TCRdb, the multiplex PCR reads were re-called with MiXCR into one record per CDR3 protein. The sample carries about 610,000 distinct CDR3 sequences, roughly 46% recorded once. The CDR3 runs to 16 residues. Trimming removed 6 bases from V and 3 bases from J; junction bases left unmatched: 6. Germline loops: CDR1 SNHLY, CDR2 FYNNEI.

V usage is TRBV2 and J usage is TRBJ2-2, with 11 bases matching TRBD1. The source of this sequence is a woman aged 18-35 years with Graves' hyperthyroidism. The sample taken for sequencing was peripheral blood or thyroid tissue (not recorded which). This chain's CDR3 is CASSEPGQGDTGELFF. In DNA, the CDR3 is TGTGCCAGCAGCGAACCGGGACAGGGGGACACCGGGGAGCTGTTTTTT.